One sample yielded the 25 T cell receptor beta chains listed below, sequenced in a study of T cell repertoires in cytomegalovirus infection. TCRdb re-derived calls from the reads in MiXCR, one entry per CDR3 protein. The data show about 240,000 distinct CDR3 sequences, roughly 6.5% seen once. The sample comprised PBMCs. The receptors were sampled from a human donor in good health (CMV status not recorded). Some clones in this sample may be carry-over from other donors' samples.

In its sample, this clonotype was seen many times. The chain combines TRBV7-2 with TRBJ1-6, with unresolved D. Germline V lookup: CDR1 SGHTA, CDR2 FQGNSA. The CDR3 covers 13 residues. V was clipped by 5 bases and J by 8 bases, with 10 bases between them. The CDR3 loop is CASSLTEYSPLHF. For the CDR3, the DNA is TGTGCCAGCAGCCTGACGGAATATTCACCCCTCCACTTT.

This clonotype was found a few times. The chain uses TRBV20-1 and TRBJ2-7; 8 bases are shared with TRBD1. Germline-derived CDR1 and CDR2 are DFQATT and SNEGSKA (reference sequence). The length of the CDR3 is 14 residues. Trimming cost V 0 bases and J 7 bases; bases outside gene matches: 8. CDR3 sequence reads: CSARDTGRGLEQYF. CDR3 coding DNA: TGCAGTGCTAGAGATACGGGCAGGGGGCTTGAGCAGTACTTC.

This clonotype was observed many times. The rearrangement uses TRBV2 and TRBJ2-7; 13 bases are shared with TRBD2. The CDR3 runs 14 residues. Germline values: CDR1 SNHLY, CDR2 FYNNEI. Trimming removed 5 bases from V and 3 bases from J; junction bases left unmatched: 1. The CDR3: CASSRTSGGYEQYF. CDR3 DNA sequence: TGTGCCAGCAGTAGGACTAGCGGGGGCTACGAGCAGTACTTC.

The V and J genes are TRBV30 and TRBJ2-7; 7 bases are shared with TRBD2. Trimming at V came to 6 bases and at J to 4 bases, leaving 12 bases not matched to a gene. This CDR3 has 14 residues. Per the germline V gene, CDR1 is GTSNPN and CDR2 is SVGIG (reference sequence). DNA of the CDR3: TGTGCCTGCCCCAAGCGGGACGGAGGTTACGAGCAGTACTTC. It translates to CACPKRDGGYEQYF.

This clonotype was found many times. The chain uses TRBV6-2 or TRBV6-3 and TRBJ2-4; D gene unclear. V lost 6 bases and J lost 5, with 11 bases in between. Germline V gives CDR1 MNHEY, CDR2 SVGEGT. CDR3 length equals 13 residues. The CDR3 coding sequence is TGTGCCAGCAGACCACTTGCAGAAAACATTCAGTACTTC. It encodes CASRPLAENIQYF.

This clonotype was found many times. The chain employs TRBV28 and TRBJ1-1, with D possibly being TRBD1 (6 bases). CDR1 and CDR2 from the germline V gene are MDHEN and SYDVKM. This CDR3 is built from 14 residues. V was cut by 8 bases and J by 1 base, with 14 bases left in between. The CDR3 protein is CASRPQGRNTEAFF. The CDR3 DNA reads as TGTGCCAGCCGGCCCCAGGGGAGGAACACTGAAGCTTTCTTT.

This clonotype was counted between two and nine times. The chain uses TRBV20-1 and TRBJ2-7, with D uncertain. CDR1 DFQATT and CDR2 SNEGSKA come from the germline V gene (reference sequence). V lost 0 bases to trimming and J lost 2 bases, with 14 bases between them. The CDR3 runs to 15 residues. In DNA form, the CDR3 reads TGCAGTGCTAGAGAAAGAGGAAGAGCTACCTACGAGCAGTACTTC. Its translation: CSARERGRATYEQYF.

This clonotype was observed at least ten times. This chain joins TRBV27 and TRBJ1-1; D not resolved. Trimming took off 2 bases at V and 3 bases at J, with 7 bases between the two ends. The germline V gene encodes CDR1 MNHEY and CDR2 SMNVEV (reference sequence). This CDR3 has 13 amino acids. The CDR3 DNA follows: TGTGCCAGCAGTTTAAAGGGAGACACTGAAGCTTTCTTT. Translating gives CASSLKGDTEAFF.

This clonotype was counted at least ten times. The V and J genes are TRBV20-1 and TRBJ2-1; 10 nucleotides line up with TRBD2. CDR3 length: 14 residues. Germline CDR1 reads DFQATT; CDR2 reads SNEGSKA (reference sequence). J lost 7 bases, V lost 4 bases, and 7 bases had no gene match. The CDR3 loop reads CSAISGGARNEQFF. The CDR3, as DNA: TGCAGTGCTATCAGCGGGGGGGCGAGGAATGAGCAGTTCTTC.

This clonotype was counted ten times or more. J is TRBJ2-7 and V is TRBV15; D could derive from TRBD1 or TRBD2 (5 bases each). The CDR3 is made up of 12 amino acids. V gave up 0 bases and J gave up 6 bases, with 6 bases separating them. CDR1 LNHNV and CDR2 YYDKDF come from the germline V gene (reference sequence). The CDR3 sequence is CATSRDGGEQYF. As DNA, the CDR3 is TGTGCCACCAGCAGAGATGGGGGCGAGCAGTACTTC.

The table lists this clonotype with many counts. The rearrangement uses TRBV2 and TRBJ2-7; D may be TRBD2 (5 bases). The ends were cut back, 7 bases at V and 2 bases at J, with 9 bases in the middle. The V gene's germline CDR1 is SNHLY and CDR2 FYNNEI. The CDR3 is 12 residues long. The CDR3 here is CASKHGTYEQYF. In DNA form, the CDR3 reads TGTGCCAGCAAACACGGGACCTACGAGCAGTACTTC.

This clonotype was detected many times. The chain has TRBV7-2 and TRBJ1-1, with D unclear. Germline V gene sequence: CDR1 SGHTA, CDR2 FQGNSA. V was clipped by 5 bases and J by 4 bases, with 17 bases between them. The CDR3 runs 15 residues. DNA of the CDR3: TGTGCCAGCAGCCGAACCCGGGAGGAAGGCACTGAAGCTTTCTTT. This encodes CASSRTREEGTEAFF.

This clonotype was counted ten times or more. The genes are TRBV7-2 and TRBJ2-7; 9 bases are shared with TRBD1. This CDR3 is 15 amino acids long. Germline assignment: CDR1 SGHTA and CDR2 FQGNSA. V trimming: 5 bases; J trimming: 2 bases; junction bases outside the gene matches: 7. CDR3 nucleotides: TGTGCCAGCAGCATGGGACAGGGAGGAACCTACGAGCAGTACTTC. Translation: CASSMGQGGTYEQYF.

At least ten counts were recorded for this clonotype. The CDR3 reads CASSPSGAATPHEQFF. In DNA form, the CDR3 reads TGTGCCAGCAGCCCCAGCGGGGCTGCTACCCCCCATGAGCAGTTCTTC. The V gene is TRBV7-2, the J gene TRBJ2-1; 7 positions match TRBD2. This CDR3 spans 16 amino acids. The V gene's germline CDR1 is SGHTA and CDR2 FQGNSA. V trimming: 5 bases; J trimming: 8 bases; junction bases outside the gene matches: 15.

This clonotype was seen at least ten times. V is TRBV2 and J is TRBJ2-5, with 8 bases identical to TRBD1. CDR1 is SNHLY, CDR2 FYNNEI, per germline. The CDR3 sequence is 13 residues long. J gave up 4 bases and V 5 bases, and 3 bases lay outside the gene matches. DNA of the CDR3: TGTGCCAGCAGTCCGACAGGGGCAGAGACCCAGTACTTC. This encodes CASSPTGAETQYF.

This clonotype came up many times. The CDR3: CASRGLTGATGELFF. The CDR3 DNA reads TGTGCCAGCAGGGGACTGACGGGGGCCACCGGGGAGCTGTTTTTT. The chain has TRBV3-1 and TRBJ2-2, with D perhaps assigned TRBD1 or TRBD2 (6 bases each). CDR1 and CDR2 from the germline V gene are LGHDT and YNNKEL (reference sequence). V lost 6 bases and J lost 4, with 15 bases in between. The CDR3 has 15 residues.

The sample holds many counts of this clonotype. The rearrangement links TRBV6-6 to TRBJ1-5; TRBD1 agrees at 7 bases. This CDR3 contains 14 residues. The germline V gene encodes CDR1 MNHNY and CDR2 SVGAGI (reference sequence). With V trimmed by 5 bases and J by 5 bases, 6 bases remained unmatched. The CDR3 coding sequence is TGTGCCAGCAGTCCAGGGACAGCGGATCAGCCCCAGCATTTT. Its protein product is CASSPGTADQPQHF.

This rearrangement joins TRBV20-1 to TRBJ2-3; 8 positions agree with TRBD2. V shed 6 bases and J 0 bases; nucleotides not matched to a gene: 8. This CDR3 has 15 residues. Germline CDR1 is DFQATT and CDR2 is SNEGSKA (reference sequence). CDR3 DNA sequence: TGCAGTGCACCCAGCCTAGCGGGTAGCACAGATACGCAGTATTTT. As protein: CSAPSLAGSTDTQYF.

This clonotype was detected ten times or more. The chain is built from TRBV20-1 and TRBJ1-2, with D maybe TRBD1 (5 bases). Trimming shortened V by 3 bases and J by 0 bases, and 8 bases separated the two germline ends. The germline CDR1 and CDR2 sequences are DFQATT and SNEGSKA (reference sequence). The CDR3 consists of 13 residues. The DNA for the CDR3 is TGCAGTGCTAGGGGGCCGACTAACTATGGCTACACCTTC. The encoded protein is CSARGPTNYGYTF.

This clonotype came up many times. The CDR3, as DNA: TGTGCCAGCAGTACGGACGCAATCACTGAAGCTTTCTTT. Translation: CASSTDAITEAFF. The chain recombines TRBV7-8 with TRBJ1-1; unclear D gene. Trimming took 6 bases from V and 4 from J, leaving 12 bases between them. The CDR3 is 13 amino acids. From germline, CDR1 is SGHVS and CDR2 FQNEAQ.

This clonotype occurred many times. This chain uses TRBV7-2 with TRBJ2-3; D uncertain. V gave up 3 bases and J gave up 2 bases, with 12 bases separating them. The CDR3 has 15 residues. Germline CDR1 is SGHTA and CDR2 is FQGNSA. This CDR3 is CASSLDYGPTDTQYF. As DNA, the CDR3 is TGTGCCAGCAGCTTGGATTATGGACCCACAGATACGCAGTATTTT.

This chain joins TRBV20-1 and TRBJ2-7; 7 nucleotides match TRBD1. The V and J ends lost 6 bases and 2 bases, in that order; junction bases with no gene match: 7. CDR3 size: 13 residues. The germline gives CDR1 DFQATT, CDR2 SNEGSKA (reference sequence). The DNA for the CDR3 is TGCAGTGCCTCCGACAGGGCTCCCTACGAGCAGTACTTC. The encoded protein is CSASDRAPYEQYF.

This clonotype has a count of ten or more. The chain combines TRBV19 with TRBJ2-2, with D perhaps assigned TRBD1 or TRBD2 (6 bases each). Germline CDR1 and CDR2: LNHDA and SQIVND (reference sequence). The CDR3 contains 15 residues. Trimming took 7 bases from V and 0 from J, leaving 12 bases between them. The CDR3 loop reads CASNHRDSNTGELFF. The CDR3 DNA sequence: TGTGCCAGTAACCACAGGGACTCGAACACCGGGGAGCTGTTTTTT.

This clonotype was found many times. The chain couples TRBV5-1 to TRBJ1-6; D might be TRBD1 (6 bases). V dropped 4 bases and J dropped 7 bases, with 15 bases sitting between them. Germline lookup yields CDR1 SGHRS and CDR2 YFSETQ. The CDR3 is 15 amino acids. The CDR3 region has the DNA TGCGCCAGCAGCCTGAAGGACAGCATGAATTCACCCCTCCACTTT. It specifies CASSLKDSMNSPLHF.

The chain couples TRBV5-1 to TRBJ2-5; 9 bases align to TRBD2. Per germline, CDR1 SGHRS and CDR2 YFSETQ. V lost 4 bases, J lost 4 bases, and 5 bases stayed unmatched. The CDR3 has 14 residues. In nucleotides, the CDR3 is TGCGCCAGCAGCCAGTTTAGCGGGGGAGAGACCCAGTACTTC. Protein product: CASSQFSGGETQYF.